What follows is one T cell receptor beta chain and its context. Its recognized antigen is unknown. At one end, the junction sequence differs from germline, possibly due to a read error. Receptor amplification or capture employed the immunoSEQ multiplex PCR assay. The table was pulled from immuneACCESS by TCRdb, which kept in-frame rearrangements only. Such tables lose some clones; where checked, under half of the loss comes from unresolved V genes, and the rest has no known cause. This sample gives hundreds of thousands of clones in total; roughly 86% of them show up just once. The ten largest clones add up to about 0.0094% of the sample. This specimen comes from a study of shared T cell receptors in the human thymus (dated by TCRdb to about 2021). For the wider study: The study examined how the human thymus generates shared, self-reactive T-cell receptor alpha chains.

Inclusive of the bounding cysteine and phenylalanine, the CDR3 is 16 residues long. CDR3 DNA only is kept here, 48 bases in frame from base 1. For CDR1 and CDR2, the germline V gene (reference sequence) lists SSHAT and FNYEAQ. The same specimen was also included in a second study, on human thymus T cells. Per the second study: Donors were immunologically healthy infants undergoing open corrective cardiac surgery for congenital heart defects in Finland. Thymus tissue was obtained as surgical resects removed during corrective cardiac surgery. V and J gene segment usage appeared biased in both thymic and peripheral blood repertoires. According to the related research, thymic TCR repertoires were highly overlapping among unrelated individuals. TCR alpha and beta repertoires from roughly eight infant thymus samples and four related peripheral blood samples were characterized in the study. Donor ages ranged from about 6 to 244 days, and the cohort comprised six male and a couple of female infants. After being mechanically released from the tissue, thymocytes were kept at -70 degrees C in pellets of about 9-32 million cells. Genomic DNA was extracted from frozen cell pellets with a QIAsymphony instrument. Using the immunoSEQ multiplex PCR assay, the TCRB and TCRAD loci were amplified from a standardized quantity of quality-controlled genomic DNA. The amplicons spanned the V(D)J region and were long enough to cover the CDR3 and allow V and J genes to be identified. The amplicons were sequenced on an Illumina platform via the commercial immunoSEQ service. Corrections for primer bias and sequencing errors followed previously described methods, while TCRAD and TCRB definitions were based on the IMGT database. immunoSEQ Analyzer 3.0 and VDJTools were used for repertoire analysis, which covered basic statistics, V/J segment usage, diversity estimates, rarefaction and pairwise overlap. Chao1, ChaoE, Efron-Thisted, Shannon and inverse Simpson indices were used to estimate diversity, which was also estimated on datasets down-sampled to the smallest sample. Repertoire overlap was assessed by strict matching of CDR3 nucleotide sequence, V gene and J gene, and clustering was done by Jaccard-based multidimensional scaling. On average, thymus samples yielded about 730,000 unique TCRB clonotypes, whereas blood samples yielded about 80,000.

The chain was built from TRBV7-7 and TRBJ2-1; 11 middle bases align to TRBD2. This receptor was identified in a boy under three years old with a congenital heart defect. Donor details come from another sample of the same person, matched by shared clones. Source material: thymocytes. CDR3 region: CASSLGPGLAENEQFF. The nucleotide sequence is TGTGCTAGCAGCTTAGGTCCGGGACTAGCGGAGAATGAGCAGTTCTTC.